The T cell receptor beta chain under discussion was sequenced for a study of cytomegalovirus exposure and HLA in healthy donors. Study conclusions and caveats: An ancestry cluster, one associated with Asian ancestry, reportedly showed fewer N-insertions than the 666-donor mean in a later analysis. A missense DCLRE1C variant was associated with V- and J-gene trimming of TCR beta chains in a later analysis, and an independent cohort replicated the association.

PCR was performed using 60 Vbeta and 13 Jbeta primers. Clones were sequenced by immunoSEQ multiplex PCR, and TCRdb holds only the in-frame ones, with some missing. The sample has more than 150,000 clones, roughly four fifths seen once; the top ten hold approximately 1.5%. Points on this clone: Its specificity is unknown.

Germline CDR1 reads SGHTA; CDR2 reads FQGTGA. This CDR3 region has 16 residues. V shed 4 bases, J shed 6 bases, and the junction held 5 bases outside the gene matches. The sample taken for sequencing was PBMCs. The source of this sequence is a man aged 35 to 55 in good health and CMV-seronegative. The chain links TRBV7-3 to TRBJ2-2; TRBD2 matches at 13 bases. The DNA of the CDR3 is TGTGCCAGCAGCTCGGGACTAGCGGGAACGGCCGGGGAGCTGTTTTTT. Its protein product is CASSSGLAGTAGELFF.